This T cell receptor beta chain was found in a study of CD8+ T cells in alopecia areata. Study-wide background: Scalp area affected, as a percentage, set the severity score of treated patients.

As to this clone: Its antigen remains unknown.

Findings and limits, study-wide: Researchers report lesional scalp, most notably alopecia totalis/universalis, outstripped normal scalp in clonality. With just one nonresponder, it is still uncertain whether baseline CD8+ expansion relates to response.

Treatment described: oral pan-JAK inhibitor, 5-10 mg twice daily. The authors extracted RNA and reverse transcribed it into cDNA as the sequencing template. The protocol was immunoSEQ multiplex PCR, while the TCRdb copy is restricted to in-frame clones and leaves out a portion. The data hold about 140,000 clones, with approximately 80% observed a single time. The CDR3 has 16 residues. Germline CDR1 is SGHRS and CDR2 is YFSETQ. V was clipped by 0 bases and J by 5 bases, with 16 bases between them. This TCR came from a human donor with alopecia areata. This specimen was CD8+ T cells sorted from blood, taken at week 4, from a patient treated with tofacitinib. The chain is built from TRBV5-1 and TRBJ2-3, with a tentative D call TRBD2 (5 bases). For the CDR3, the DNA is TGCGCCAGCAGCTTGGCGTCTCGGCTAGCCGGAGATACGCAGTATTTT. Translating it yields CASSLASRLAGDTQYF.